The 29 T cell receptor beta chains below all came from one sample that was sequenced in a study of T cell repertoires in cytomegalovirus infection. MiXCR was run by TCRdb on the reads, yielding one entry per CDR3 protein. Here the sample spans fewer than 350,000 distinct CDR3 sequences, 15% to 20% being singletons. The sample comprised PBMCs. The receptors come from a human donor in good health (CMV status not recorded). Some clones in this sample may be carry-over from other donors' samples.

There are many counts of this clonotype. V is TRBV7-2 and J is TRBJ2-3, with 9 positions matching TRBD2. V was pared by 0 bases and J by 2 bases, with 12 bases of the junction left unmatched. Germline assignment: CDR1 SGHTA and CDR2 FQGNSA. The CDR3 totals 19 residues. The CDR3 is CASSLAPASAGGYTDTQYF. The CDR3 DNA reads as TGTGCCAGCAGCTTAGCCCCCGCGTCAGCGGGGGGTTACACAGATACGCAGTATTTT. The full variable domain, completed using reference TRBV7-2 and TRBJ2-3, is GAGVSQSPSNKVTEKGKDVELRCDPISGHTALYWYRQSLGQGLEFLIYFQGNSAPDKSGLPSDRFSAERTGGSVSTLTIQRTQQEDSAVYLCASSLAPASAGGYTDTQYFGPGTRLTVL.

This clonotype occurred many times. V is TRBV7-9 and J is TRBJ2-7; no clear D. From germline, CDR1 is SEHNR and CDR2 FQNEAQ (reference sequence). The CDR3 has 13 residues. Between the trimmed V and J ends, which lost 3 bases and 2 bases, there was a span of 8 bases. The CDR3 sequence: CASSLNRAYEQYF. Here the CDR3 DNA reads TGTGCCAGCAGCTTGAATCGGGCCTACGAGCAGTACTTC.

This clonotype has at least ten counts. CDR3 protein: CASSFEGDTEAFF. CDR3 coding DNA: TGTGCCAGCAGCTTTGAGGGGGACACTGAAGCTTTCTTT. The rearrangement links TRBV7-6 to TRBJ1-1, with a possible D match to TRBD1 (6 bases). The length of the CDR3 is 13 residues. V was shortened by 3 bases and J by 3 bases, with 8 bases between the two germline ends. Germline V gene sequence: CDR1 SGHVS, CDR2 FNYEAQ.

This clonotype has just a few counts. This chain links TRBV27 with TRBJ1-2; 9 nucleotides line up with TRBD1. The CDR3 has 14 amino acids. J was trimmed by 3 bases and V by 6 bases; bases with no gene match: 5. Germline lookup yields CDR1 MNHEY and CDR2 SMNVEV (reference sequence). The CDR3 here is CASRGQGGDYGYTF. The CDR3 region has the DNA TGTGCCAGCAGGGGACAGGGAGGGGACTATGGCTACACCTTC.

This rearrangement joins TRBV3-1 to TRBJ2-5, with D tentatively TRBD1 (5 bases). The CDR3 runs to 14 residues. Germline V gene lookup returns CDR1 LGHDT and CDR2 YNNKEL (reference sequence). The V end was cut by 2 bases, the J end by 5 bases, with 12 bases between. The CDR3 sequence: CASSQQGTKETQYF. For the CDR3, the DNA is TGTGCCAGCAGCCAACAGGGCACTAAGGAGACCCAGTACTTC.

The V and J genes are TRBV24-1 and TRBJ2-7; perhaps TRBD1 as D (6 bases). V lost 2 bases to trimming and J lost 0 bases, with 10 bases between them. This CDR3 spans 15 amino acids. CDR1 is KGHDR, CDR2 SFDVKD, per germline. CDR3 residues: CATSDSSDSSYEQYF. DNA for the CDR3: TGTGCCACCAGTGATTCCTCGGACAGCTCCTACGAGCAGTACTTC.

This clonotype was recorded many times. The gene calls are TRBV7-2 and TRBJ2-2, with D perhaps TRBD1 or TRBD2 (5 bases each). This CDR3 has 16 amino acids. The V and J ends lost 1 base and 6 bases respectively, with 15 bases between them. Germline CDR1 SGHTA, CDR2 FQGNSA. The CDR3 nucleotides are TGTGCCAGCAGCTTAGAAGTGGGGGTAGGCGCCGGGGAGCTGTTTTTT. It encodes CASSLEVGVGAGELFF.

This clonotype has a count of ten or more. The genes are TRBV2 and TRBJ1-5; weak D call: TRBD1 (6 bases). Germline V gives CDR1 SNHLY, CDR2 FYNNEI. Trimming shortened V by 7 bases and J by 2 bases, and 15 bases separated the two germline ends. This CDR3 has 15 residues. The CDR3 here is CASTREGGGNQPQHF. The CDR3 nucleotides read TGTGCCAGCACCAGAGAGGGGGGCGGCAATCAGCCCCAGCATTTT. Complete variable domain (other parts from reference TRBV2 and TRBJ1-5): EPEVTQTPSHQVTQMGQEVILRCVPISNHLYFYWYRQILGQKVEFLVSFYNNEISEKSEIFDDQFSVERPDGSNFTLKIRSTKLEDSAMYFCASTREGGGNQPQHFGDGTRLSIL.

This clonotype was seen repeatedly, ten times or more. The J gene is TRBJ2-1, the V gene TRBV6-1; D is undetermined. From germline, CDR1 is MNHNS and CDR2 SASEGT. This CDR3 spans 17 amino acids. The ends were cut back, 5 bases at V and 2 bases at J, with 19 bases in the middle. Written as DNA, the CDR3 is TGTGCCAGCAGTTATCAGGTCGTAGGGAAAGCCTACAATGAGCAGTTCTTC. This codes for CASSYQVVGKAYNEQFF.

J is TRBJ2-7 and V is TRBV10-3, with 9 bases identical to TRBD2. Looked up from germline, CDR1 is ENHRY and CDR2 is SYGVKD. CDR3 length equals 14 residues. The V segment lost 8 bases and the J segment 0 bases; nucleotides outside the gene matches: 5. The CDR3 nucleotides read TGTGCCATCCGCGGGGGGGGTACCTCCTACGAGCAGTACTTC. Its translation: CAIRGGGTSYEQYF.

The V gene is TRBV15, the J gene TRBJ1-5; D unresolved. The CDR3 consists of 12 residues. The germline gives CDR1 LNHNV, CDR2 YYDKDF (reference sequence). The germline V and J ends were trimmed by 0 bases and 4 bases, with 1 base remaining between them. The CDR3 sequence: CATSRENQPQHF. CDR3 DNA sequence: TGTGCCACCAGCAGAGAGAATCAGCCCCAGCATTTT. Full variable domain (remainder filled in from reference TRBV15 and TRBJ1-5): DAMVIQNPRYQVTQFGKPVTLSCSQTLNHNVMYWYQQKSSQAPKLLFHYYDKDFNNEADTPDNFQSRRPNTSFCFLDIRSPGLGDTAMYLCATSRENQPQHFGDGTRLSIL.

At least ten counts were recorded for this clonotype. The chain combines TRBV7-2 with TRBJ2-7, with D unclear. The CDR3 consists of 15 residues. Trimming removed 6 bases at V and 0 bases at J, with 15 bases between. Germline V CDR1 and CDR2: SGHTA, FQGNSA. This CDR3 reads CASSFETADSYEQYF. The CDR3 DNA reads TGTGCCAGCAGTTTCGAGACGGCGGACTCCTACGAGCAGTACTTC. The full variable domain, completed using reference TRBV7-2 and TRBJ2-7, is GAGVSQSPSNKVTEKGKDVELRCDPISGHTALYWYRQSLGQGLEFLIYFQGNSAPDKSGLPSDRFSAERTGGSVSTLTIQRTQQEDSAVYLCASSFETADSYEQYFGPGTRLTVT.

This clonotype came up many times. The chain joins TRBV12-3 or TRBV12-4 to TRBJ2-3, with D hard to call. The V end was cut by 6 bases, the J end by 2 bases, with 6 bases between. This CDR3 is 12 amino acids long. DNA for the CDR3: TGTGCCAGCAGCCGTGACACAGATACGCAGTATTTT. This codes for CASSRDTDTQYF.

This clonotype was seen repeatedly, ten times or more. V gene TRBV7-9 combines with J gene TRBJ2-7; no definite D call. V shed 5 bases and J shed 5 bases, with 7 bases lying between them. Germline V gene data show CDR1 as SEHNR and CDR2 as FQNEAQ (reference sequence). This CDR3 region has 11 residues. This CDR3 is CASSPGDEQYF. The CDR3 DNA reads TGTGCCAGCAGCCCCGGAGACGAGCAGTACTTC. Variable domain in full (rest from reference TRBV7-9 and TRBJ2-7): DTGVSQNPRHKITKRGQNVTFRCDPISEHNRLYWYRQTLGQGPEFLTYFQNEAQLEKSRLLSDRFSAERPKGSFSTLEIQRTEQGDSAMYLCASSPGDEQYFGPGTRLTVT.

The rearrangement links TRBV9 to TRBJ2-1, with D possibly being TRBD1 or TRBD2 (5 bases each). V dropped 3 bases and J dropped 10 bases, with 17 bases sitting between them. The CDR3 is 14 amino acids. CDR1 and CDR2 (germline): SGDLS, YYNGEE. This CDR3 is CASSDHFGTSEQFF. In DNA form, the CDR3 reads TGTGCCAGCAGCGATCACTTCGGGACCTCGGAGCAGTTCTTC.

This clonotype was counted at least ten times. The V gene is TRBV4-1, the J gene TRBJ2-5; no reliable D call. V was cut by 0 bases and J by 5 bases, with 10 bases left in between. CDR3 length: 14 residues. The germline V gene has CDR1 MGHRA and CDR2 YSYEKL. The CDR3 DNA sequence: TGCGCCAGCAGCCAAGATGGAAGGCGGGAGACCCAGTACTTC. Encoded protein: CASSQDGRRETQYF.

This clonotype was observed at least ten times. V gene TRBV7-8 combines with J gene TRBJ2-7, with D possibly being TRBD1 (8 bases). Germline CDR1 SGHVS, CDR2 FQNEAQ. This CDR3 is 16 amino acids long. V lost 1 base and J lost 6, with 19 bases in between. CDR3 amino acids: CASSLVNRGGTLEQYF. The CDR3 DNA reads TGTGCCAGCAGCTTAGTTAACAGGGGGGGTACGCTCGAGCAGTACTTC.

V usage is TRBV20-1 and J usage is TRBJ2-5; unclear D gene. Germline-derived CDR1 and CDR2 are DFQATT and SNEGSKA (reference sequence). The CDR3 is 13 residues long. V lost 1 base and J lost 7, with 13 bases in between. CDR3 in amino acids: CSARVSALGTQYF. CDR3 DNA: TGCAGTGCTAGAGTTTCTGCGCTGGGGACCCAGTACTTC.

This clonotype has a handful of counts. The chain recombines TRBV7-3 with TRBJ1-1; D is unresolved. Germline CDR1 reads SGHTA; CDR2 reads FQGTGA. V dropped 2 bases and J dropped 7 bases, with 8 bases sitting between them. CDR3 length: 12 residues. The DNA for the CDR3 is TGTGCCAGCAGCTTAGATGGGAATGAAGCTTTCTTT. The encoded protein is CASSLDGNEAFF.

Turning to this clonotype: Without the conserved terminal phenylalanine or tryptophan, this CDR3 likely stems from a read error. V gene TRBV19 combines with J gene TRBJ2-1; 7 bases map to TRBD2. V lost 3 bases and J lost 9; bases outside the gene matches: 11. The CDR3 length is 15 residues. CDR1 and CDR2 (germline): LNHDA, SQIVND (reference sequence). CDR3 residues: CASSITPSGFSEQFC. The DNA for the CDR3 is TGTGCCAGTAGTATCACTCCTAGCGGTTTTAGTGAGCAGTTCTGC.

Only a few counts were recorded for this clonotype. V gene TRBV27 combines with J gene TRBJ1-1; tentative D call: TRBD1 (6 bases). Deletions cut 4 bases from V and 5 bases from J, with 14 bases between. The CDR3 has 14 residues. From germline, CDR1 is MNHEY and CDR2 SMNVEV (reference sequence). CDR3: CASSSQEGGTEAFF. The CDR3 region has the DNA TGTGCCAGCAGTTCCCAAGAGGGGGGGACTGAAGCTTTCTTT.

This clonotype was observed many times. The chain carries TRBV7-2 and TRBJ1-5; D remains unclear. The CDR3 extends over 14 amino acids. Trimming removed 5 bases at V and 1 base at J, with 9 bases between. Germline CDR1 is SGHTA and CDR2 is FQGNSA. The CDR3 loop reads CASSPGRSNQPQHF. The CDR3 DNA reads as TGTGCCAGCAGCCCTGGACGGAGCAATCAGCCCCAGCATTTT. Filled out from reference TRBV7-2 and TRBJ1-5, the complete variable domain reads GAGVSQSPSNKVTEKGKDVELRCDPISGHTALYWYRQSLGQGLEFLIYFQGNSAPDKSGLPSDRFSAERTGGSVSTLTIQRTQQEDSAVYLCASSPGRSNQPQHFGDGTRLSIL.

This rearrangement joins TRBV7-3 to TRBJ2-2, with D hard to call. This CDR3 spans 14 amino acids. The germline V and J ends were trimmed by 6 bases and 1 base, with 9 bases remaining between them. Per the germline V gene, CDR1 is SGHTA and CDR2 is FQGTGA. CDR3 sequence (DNA): TGTGCCAGCAGTGGGCCCGGGAACACCGGGGAGCTGTTTTTT. Its protein is CASSGPGNTGELFF. The full variable domain, completed using reference TRBV7-3 and TRBJ2-2, is GAGVSQTPSNKVTEKGKYVELRCDPISGHTALYWYRQSLGQGPEFLIYFQGTGAADDSGLPNDRFFAVRPEGSVSTLKIQRTERGDSAVYLCASSGPGNTGELFFGEGSRLTVL.

In this sample, this clonotype turned up many times. The chain employs TRBV28 and TRBJ2-7; perhaps TRBD1 as D (7 bases). The ends were cut back, 5 bases at V and 4 bases at J, with 21 bases in the middle. Germline values: CDR1 MDHEN, CDR2 SYDVKM. The CDR3 is made up of 16 amino acids. This chain's CDR3 is CASSTEGAGGYYEQYF. CDR3 nucleotides: TGTGCCAGCAGTACGGAGGGGGCAGGGGGTTATTACGAGCAGTACTTC. Full variable domain (rest looked up from reference TRBV28 and TRBJ2-7): DVKVTQSSRYLVKRTGEKVFLECVQDMDHENMFWYRQDPGLGLRLIYFSYDVKMKEKGDIPEGYSVSREKKERFSLILESASTNQTSMYLCASSTEGAGGYYEQYFGPGTRLTVT.

V and J are TRBV15 and TRBJ2-3, with 7 bases identical to TRBD1. Germline trimming cut 5 bases from V and 5 bases from J; bases unmatched to any gene: 4. The CDR3 runs 13 residues. CDR1 and CDR2 from the germline V gene are LNHNV and YYDKDF (reference sequence). CDR3 amino acids: CATSGYRGDTQYF. The CDR3 bases are TGTGCCACCAGCGGATACAGGGGAGATACGCAGTATTTT.

This clonotype was counted between two and nine times. The rearrangement joins TRBV12-3 or TRBV12-4 to TRBJ2-5, with 8 nucleotides matching TRBD1. V was clipped by 6 bases and J by 1 base; unmatched bases: 13. The CDR3 contains 17 residues. The CDR3 DNA is TGTGCCAGCAGCCAAGGACAGGGATCCCTCTTCCAAGAGACCCAGTACTTC. It translates to CASSQGQGSLFQETQYF.

Only a few counts were recorded for this clonotype. This chain uses TRBV4-3 with TRBJ1-6, with D perhaps TRBD1 (6 bases). Trimming left V 4 bases short and J 4 bases short, with 17 bases between. Germline V gene lookup returns CDR1 LGHNA and CDR2 YSLEER. The CDR3 spans 17 residues. CDR3 in amino acids: CASSPETHGTYNSPLHF. The CDR3, as DNA: TGCGCCAGCAGCCCAGAAACCCACGGGACATATAATTCACCCCTCCACTTT.

This clonotype was found a few times. The chain couples TRBV7-2 to TRBJ1-1; possible D gene TRBD1, 5 bases. The germline gives CDR1 SGHTA, CDR2 FQGNSA. V gave up 5 bases and J gave up 0 bases, with 25 bases separating them. The CDR3 covers 19 residues. The CDR3 reads CASSHGTGLVGPMNTEAFF. CDR3 bases: TGTGCCAGCAGCCACGGGACGGGTTTAGTGGGGCCGATGAACACTGAAGCTTTCTTT.

This clonotype was seen a few times. The V call is TRBV5-1, the J call TRBJ1-3; D is ambiguous. CDR1 SGHRS and CDR2 YFSETQ come from the germline V gene. The V end was cut by 3 bases, the J end by 3 bases, with 10 bases between. The CDR3 loop spans 14 amino acids. This CDR3 reads CASSWVGDGNTIYF. CDR3 DNA: TGCGCCAGCAGCTGGGTCGGGGATGGAAACACCATATATTTT. The full variable domain, rest sourced from reference TRBV5-1 and TRBJ1-3, is KAGVTQTPRYLIKTRGQQVTLSCSPISGHRSVSWYQQTPGQGLQFLFEYFSETQRNKGNFPGRFSGRQFSNSRSEMNVSTLELGDSALYLCASSWVGDGNTIYFGEGSWLTVV.